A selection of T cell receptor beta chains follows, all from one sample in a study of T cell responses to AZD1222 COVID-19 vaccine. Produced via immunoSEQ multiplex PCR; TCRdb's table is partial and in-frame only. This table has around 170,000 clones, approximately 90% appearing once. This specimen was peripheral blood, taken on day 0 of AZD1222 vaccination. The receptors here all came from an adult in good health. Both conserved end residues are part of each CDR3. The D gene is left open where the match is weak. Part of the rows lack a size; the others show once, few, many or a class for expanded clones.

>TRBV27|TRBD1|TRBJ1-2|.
CASRGTGGNYGYTF
TGTGCCAGCAGGGGGACAGGGGGCAACTATGGCTACACCTTC
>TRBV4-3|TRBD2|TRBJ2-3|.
CASSQQGAGGPTDTQYF
TGCGCCAGCAGCCAACAGGGAGCGGGGGGGCCGACAGATACGCAGTATTTT
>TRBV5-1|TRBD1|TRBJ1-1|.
CASSRQGASGTEAFF
TGCGCCAGCAGCCGGCAGGGGGCTTCGGGGACTGAAGCTTTCTTT
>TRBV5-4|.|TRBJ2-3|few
CASSFAGDGDTQYF
TGTGCCAGCAGCTTTGCAGGGGATGGAGATACGCAGTATTTT
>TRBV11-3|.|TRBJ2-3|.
CASSGRQVMSTDTQYF
TGTGCCAGCAGCGGACGACAGGTTATGAGCACAGATACGCAGTATTTT
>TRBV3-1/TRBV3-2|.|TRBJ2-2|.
CASSQDLRGPNTGELFF
TGTGCCAGCAGCCAAGATCTCCGGGGCCCTAACACCGGGGAGCTGTTTTTT
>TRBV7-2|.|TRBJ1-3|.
CASSLLMGDTIYF
TGTGCCAGCAGCTTGTTGATGGGTGACACCATATATTTT
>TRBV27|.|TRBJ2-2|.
CASSFLAGNSGELFF
.
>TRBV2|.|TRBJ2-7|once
CASSADSFYEQYF
TGTGCCAGCAGTGCGGACAGCTTCTACGAGCAGTACTTC
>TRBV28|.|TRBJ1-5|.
CASSFSSRGSNQPQHF
TGTGCCAGCAGTTTTTCGTCACGGGGTAGCAATCAGCCCCAGCATTTT
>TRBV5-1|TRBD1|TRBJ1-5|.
CASSLTGEQPQHF
TGCGCCAGCAGCTTGACAGGGGAACAGCCCCAGCATTTT
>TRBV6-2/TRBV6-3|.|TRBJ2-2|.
CASSTLGGNTGELFF
TGTGCCAGCAGTACTCTGGGAGGAAACACCGGGGAGCTGTTTTTT
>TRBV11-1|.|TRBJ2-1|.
CASSLSDSSYNEQFF
TGTGCCAGCAGCTTATCCGACTCCTCCTACAATGAGCAGTTCTTC
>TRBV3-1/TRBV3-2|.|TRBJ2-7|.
CASSQERGPYEQYF
TGTGCCAGCAGCCAGGAACGGGGGCCCTACGAGCAGTACTTC
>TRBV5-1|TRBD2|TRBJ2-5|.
CASSHTGLAGETQYF
TGCGCCAGCAGCCACACGGGACTAGCAGGGGAGACCCAGTACTTC
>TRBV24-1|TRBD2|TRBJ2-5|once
CATSHTSGGKQETQYF
TGTGCCACCAGCCACACTAGCGGGGGCAAACAAGAGACCCAGTACTTC
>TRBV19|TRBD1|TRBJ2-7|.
CASRPDRGAYEQYF
TGTGCCAGTAGGCCCGACAGGGGTGCCTACGAGCAGTACTTC
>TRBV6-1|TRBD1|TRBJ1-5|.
CASSEQGAQPQHF
TGTGCCAGCAGTGAGCAGGGGGCACAGCCCCAGCATTTT
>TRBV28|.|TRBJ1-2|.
CASSLGGRSGYTF
TGTGCCAGCAGTTTAGGGGGGCGCTCTGGCTACACCTTC
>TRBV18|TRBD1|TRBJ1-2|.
CASSPIGQGARGYTF
TGTGCCAGCTCACCAATCGGACAGGGGGCGCGTGGCTACACCTTC
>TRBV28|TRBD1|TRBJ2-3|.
CASSSGQGDTQYF
TGTGCCAGCAGTTCGGGACAGGGAGATACGCAGTATTTT
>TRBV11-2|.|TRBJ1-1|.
CASREDYTEAFF
TGTGCCAGCAGGGAGGATTACACTGAAGCTTTCTTT
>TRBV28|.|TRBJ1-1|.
CASSPSLDGNTEAFF
TGTGCCAGCAGCCCCTCTCTGGACGGGAACACTGAAGCTTTCTTT
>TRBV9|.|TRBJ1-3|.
CASSVEGSGNTIYF
TGTGCCAGCAGCGTAGAAGGGTCTGGAAACACCATATATTTT
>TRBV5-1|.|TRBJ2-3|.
CASSLDRTDTQYF
TGCGCCAGCAGCCTCGACCGCACAGATACGCAGTATTTT
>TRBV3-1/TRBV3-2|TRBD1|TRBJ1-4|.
CASSHRTGNNEKLFF
TGTGCCAGCAGCCACCGGACAGGGAATAATGAAAAACTGTTTTTT
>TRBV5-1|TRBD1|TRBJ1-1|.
CASSSGTGGTEAFF
TGCGCCAGCAGCTCCGGGACAGGGGGAACTGAAGCTTTCTTT
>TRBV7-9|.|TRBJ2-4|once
CASSLGNRNLAKNIQYF
TGTGCCAGCAGCTTAGGTAACAGAAACCTAGCCAAAAACATTCAGTACTTC
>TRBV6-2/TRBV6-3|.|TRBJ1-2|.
CASSYSWGALGYTF
TGTGCCAGCAGTTACTCGTGGGGGGCTCTTGGCTACACCTTC
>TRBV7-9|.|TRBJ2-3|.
CASSLAVRVGTDTQYF
TGTGCCAGCAGCTTAGCAGTACGGGTGGGCACAGATACGCAGTATTTT
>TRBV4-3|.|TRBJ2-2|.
CASSQVVGPYTGELFF
TGCGCCAGCAGCCAAGTGGTTGGACCTTACACCGGGGAGCTGTTTTTT
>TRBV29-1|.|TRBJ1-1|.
CSVEDRAGYTEAFF
TGCAGCGTTGAAGATCGAGCCGGCTACACTGAAGCTTTCTTT
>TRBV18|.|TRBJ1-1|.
CASSPRSWELGTEAFF
TGTGCCAGCTCACCACGGTCGTGGGAATTAGGCACTGAAGCTTTCTTT
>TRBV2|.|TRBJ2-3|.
CASSNNRDTDTQYF
TGTGCCAGCAGCAACAACAGGGACACAGATACGCAGTATTTT